One sample yielded the 15 T cell receptor beta chains listed below, sequenced in a study of CD8 T cells in ankylosing spondylitis. TCRdb fed the 5' RACE reads into MiXCR, producing one record per CDR3 protein. The sample consists of about 220,000 distinct CDR3 sequences, 10% of them appearing once. The sequenced material came from blood, either unsorted or a sorted T cell fraction (not recorded which). The receptors were gathered from a male donor with ankylosing spondylitis or in good health (not recorded which).

This clonotype was detected many times. The chain carries TRBV7-6 and TRBJ1-2; tentatively, D is TRBD1 (5 bases). Trimming took 1 base from V and 4 from J, leaving 16 bases between them. The CDR3 sequence is 16 residues long. Per the germline V gene, CDR1 is SGHVS and CDR2 is FNYEAQ. DNA of the CDR3: TGTGCCAGCAGCTTAGGTCCGGGACCCCTGGGCTATGGCTACACCTTC. Encoded protein: CASSLGPGPLGYGYTF. The complete variable domain, with remaining parts taken from reference TRBV7-6 and TRBJ1-2, reads GAGVSQSPRYKVTKRGQDVALRCDPISGHVSLYWYRQALGQGPEFLTYFNYEAQQDKSGLPNDRFSAERPEGSISTLTIQRTEQRDSAMYRCASSLGPGPLGYGYTFGSGTRLTVV.

There are many counts of this clonotype. V usage is TRBV20-1 and J usage is TRBJ2-7; the match to TRBD2 covers 8 bases. V dropped 5 bases and J dropped 4; count of bases not matched to a gene: 13. Germline CDR1 and CDR2: DFQATT and SNEGSKA (reference sequence). This CDR3 region has 15 residues. The CDR3 reads CSALLEPGLGYEQYF. In nucleotides, the CDR3 is TGCAGTGCTCTCCTGGAACCGGGACTAGGGTACGAGCAGTACTTC.

On this clonotype: One end of the junction fails to match germline, which may point to a read error. This rearrangement joins TRBV3-1 to TRBJ1-2, with 8 bases fitting TRBD1. CDR1 LGHDT and CDR2 YNNKEL come from the germline V gene (reference sequence). The CDR3 extends over 17 amino acids. As DNA, the CDR3 is TGTGCCTGCAGCCCTCGAAGAATCACAGGGGGTAGCTATGGCTACACCTTC. It is translated as CACSPRRITGGSYGYTF.

This clonotype was recorded a few times. The V gene is TRBV7-2, the J gene TRBJ2-3; 9 bases are shared with TRBD2. V shed 5 bases and J 1 base; nucleotides not matched to a gene: 4. Germline CDR1 is SGHTA and CDR2 is FQGNSA. This CDR3 region has 15 residues. The CDR3 DNA is TGTGCCAGCAGCCCACAGCGGGGGGGCACAGATACGCAGTATTTT. Translated, it gives CASSPQRGGTDTQYF.

This clonotype was seen more than once but under ten times. The J gene is TRBJ2-3, the V gene TRBV20-1; 7 bases align to TRBD2. In germline, CDR1 is DFQATT, CDR2 SNEGSKA (reference sequence). The junction had 12 bases not matched to a gene; V was cut back by 8 bases and J by 1 base. The length of the CDR3 is 15 residues. The CDR3 protein is CSSWGSGGGTDTQYF. In DNA, the CDR3 is TGCAGTTCGTGGGGGTCGGGGGGAGGCACAGATACGCAGTATTTT.

This clonotype was recorded at least ten times. This chain connects TRBV20-1 to TRBJ2-1, with a weak D call TRBD1 (6 bases). V was clipped by 3 bases and J by 3 bases, with 15 bases between them. This CDR3 spans 15 amino acids. Germline V CDR1 and CDR2: DFQATT, SNEGSKA (reference sequence). Written as DNA, the CDR3 is TGCAGTGCTAGTTCGTCGACAGGTTTCTACAATGAGCAGTTCTTC. This translates into CSASSSTGFYNEQFF.

This clonotype has a count of ten or more. The V call is TRBV3-1, the J call TRBJ1-6; a possible D gene is TRBD1 (5 bases). V was cut by 0 bases and J by 8 bases, with 11 bases left in between. In germline, CDR1 is LGHDT, CDR2 YNNKEL (reference sequence). The CDR3 covers 15 residues. DNA for the CDR3: TGTGCCAGCAGCCAAGATCGTCGGGGGGATTCACCCCTCCACTTT. It specifies CASSQDRRGDSPLHF.

This clonotype has ten or more counts. The CDR3 sequence: CASSPERTNKPSYEQYF. The CDR3 region has the DNA TGTGCCAGCTCACCCGAGCGAACTAACAAACCCTCCTACGAGCAGTACTTC. V usage is TRBV18 and J usage is TRBJ2-7; D not resolved. The CDR3 consists of 17 residues. CDR1 and CDR2 from the germline V gene are KGHSH and LQKENI. Between the trimmed V and J ends, which lost 3 bases and 0 bases, there was a span of 18 bases.

This clonotype was picked up many times. The chain carries TRBV7-8 and TRBJ1-1; no definite D call. The CDR3 contains 15 residues. CDR1 is SGHVS and CDR2 is FQNEAQ in the germline V gene. Between the trimmed V and J ends, which lost 4 bases and 3 bases, there was a span of 15 bases. CDR3 in DNA: TGTGCCAGCAGCTCCCGGGCAGAAGGGTACACTGAAGCTTTCTTT. The encoded protein is CASSSRAEGYTEAFF.

This clonotype was seen only a few times. This chain links TRBV5-8 with TRBJ2-1; 7 positions agree with TRBD1. From germline, CDR1 is SGHTS and CDR2 YDEGEE. J lost 3 bases, V lost 2 bases, and 5 bases had no gene match. The CDR3 consists of 15 residues. Here the CDR3 reads CASSFSGTVYNEQFF. DNA for the CDR3: TGTGCCAGCAGCTTCTCCGGGACAGTCTACAATGAGCAGTTCTTC.

This clonotype was seen a handful of times. The chain links TRBV5-1 to TRBJ2-2, with 12 nucleotides matching TRBD2. V lost 4 bases, J lost 5 bases, and 6 bases stayed unmatched. Germline CDR1 reads SGHRS; CDR2 reads YFSETQ. The CDR3 spans 16 residues. The CDR3 region has the DNA TGCGCCAGCAGCACACCTAGCGGGGGGGCGACCGGGGAGCTGTTTTTT. Protein product: CASSTPSGGATGELFF.

To note about this clonotype: A much larger clone lies a single base off, so this may be a read error. This chain links TRBV12-3 or TRBV12-4 with TRBJ1-5, with D uncertain. The CDR3 loop spans 12 amino acids. The CDR3 DNA reads TGTGCCAACAGTACCACCGGGCAGCCCCAGCATTTT. Amino acids: CANSTTGQPQHF.

At least ten counts were recorded for this clonotype. The V gene is TRBV5-1, the J gene TRBJ2-7; D not certain. Germline CDR1 and CDR2: SGHRS and YFSETQ. V dropped 4 bases and J dropped 2 bases, with 10 bases sitting between them. The CDR3 consists of 13 residues. The CDR3 spells CASSVQSTYEQYF. The CDR3 DNA follows: TGCGCCAGCAGCGTACAGTCAACCTACGAGCAGTACTTC.

This clonotype was seen more than once but under ten times. V gene TRBV3-1 combines with J gene TRBJ1-1; D gene ambiguous. The CDR3 loop spans 17 amino acids. Per germline, CDR1 LGHDT and CDR2 YNNKEL (reference sequence). The V and J ends lost 1 base and 2 bases respectively, with 17 bases between them. The CDR3 sequence is CASSQGPLGGGNTEAFF. The CDR3 DNA sequence: TGTGCCAGCAGCCAAGGTCCGTTGGGCGGAGGAAACACTGAAGCTTTCTTT.

The chain is built from TRBV7-9 and TRBJ1-5; TRBD1 matches at 7 bases. Germline CDR1 and CDR2: SEHNR and FQNEAQ (reference sequence). The CDR3 spans 12 residues. The V gene end was trimmed by 8 bases and the J gene end by 3 bases; junction bases not matched to a gene: 1. The CDR3 spells CASGQDNQPQHF. DNA for the CDR3: TGTGCCAGCGGACAGGACAATCAGCCCCAGCATTTT.